This T cell receptor (beta chain) is drawn from a study of post-analysis software for immune sequencing data. Across the study: Included among the disease courses, which were recorded for the cohort, were relapsing-remitting, secondary progressive and progressive-relapsing multiple sclerosis. General study results and limits: Controls had lower frequencies than patients of about 5 TRBV segments, which included TRBV5-6, TRBV5-1 and TRBV20-1.

Sequencing libraries made from TCR beta cDNA carried unique molecular identifiers. Input amounts of roughly 0.85 to 10 million T cells were used. These gave roughly 0.5 million cDNA molecules, so each molecule approximated one T cell. TCRdb reprocessed the PCR reads with MiXCR, giving one entry per CDR3 protein. The sample has hundreds of thousands of distinct CDR3 sequences, around 64% seen once. With regard to this clonotype: Its antigen is undetermined.

This CDR3 region has 13 residues. V dropped 4 bases and J dropped 5 bases, with 10 bases sitting between them. CDR1 and CDR2 from the germline V gene are SGHRS and YFSETQ. The specimen sequenced was blood. The genes are TRBV5-1 and TRBJ2-1; tentatively, D is TRBD1 (6 bases). The receptor comes from a girl under 10 years old with multiple sclerosis. Written as DNA, the CDR3 is TGCGCCAGCAGCGTGGACAGTGACAATGAGCAGTTCTTC. This encodes CASSVDSDNEQFF.